These 30 T cell receptor beta chains were all obtained from the same sample, sequenced in a study of blood T cells in healthy people across ages (dated by TCRdb to 2015 to 2017). The method was 5' RACE. These reads were obtained on an Illumina HiSeq 2500. A second PCR of roughly 7 to 11 cycles was performed with a sample-barcoded 5' primer and a J-beta primer mix. TCRdb took the public reads, trimmed them with fastp at Q25, ran MiXCR for clone calling and kept in-frame beta chains. Each record represents a unique CDR3 protein, reported with the most common genes and DNA among its rows. This sample gives approximately 800,000 distinct CDR3 sequences in total; 56% of them show up just once. The ten largest clonotypes hold about a quarter of the sample. Sequenced input: blood. The receptors were sampled from a man aged 40-50 years in good health.

This chain uses TRBV15 with TRBJ2-7, with D unresolved. Deletions cut 3 bases from V and 2 bases from J, with 8 bases between. Germline V gives CDR1 LNHNV, CDR2 YYDKDF (reference sequence). The CDR3 spans 13 residues. Here the CDR3 reads CATSSQKPYEQYF. The CDR3 region has the DNA TGTGCCACCAGCAGCCAAAAGCCCTACGAGCAGTACTTC.

The V and J genes are TRBV3-1 and TRBJ2-4; TRBD1 aligns across 10 bases. The J call may not be correct, given that the DNA end is closer to TRBJ2-7. CDR3 length equals 13 residues. Germline assignment: CDR1 LGHDT and CDR2 YNNKEL (reference sequence). CDR3 DNA: TGTGCCACCAGTCAAGGGACAGGGGTCGAGCAGTACTTC. Its protein is CATSQGTGVEQYF.

The chain has TRBV4-1 and TRBJ2-3; TRBD1 agrees at 9 bases. Germline lookup yields CDR1 MGHRA and CDR2 YSYEKL. The ends lost 3 bases at V and 8 bases at J; junction bases unmatched: 12. The CDR3 length is 16 residues. The chain's CDR3 is CASSHPRDRASRTQYF. The CDR3 DNA reads as TGCGCCAGCAGCCACCCCCGGGACAGGGCCAGTCGTACGCAGTATTTT.

The chain combines TRBV4-2 with TRBJ2-3, with 10 bases aligning to TRBD2. Looked up from germline, CDR1 is LGHNA and CDR2 is YNFKEQ. After removal of 4 bases from V and 1 base from J, the junction contained 5 bases not matched to a gene. This CDR3 has 16 amino acids. This chain's CDR3 is CASSPTSGIRTDTQYF. The CDR3 DNA is TGTGCCAGCAGCCCCACTAGCGGGATACGCACAGATACGCAGTATTTT.

The chain employs TRBV7-3 and TRBJ1-1; D is uncertain. The V and J ends lost 0 bases and 7 bases respectively, with 18 bases between them. The germline gives CDR1 SGHTA, CDR2 FQGTGA. This CDR3 is 16 amino acids long. CDR3 sequence: CASSLTRQIARSEAFF. CDR3 bases: TGTGCCAGCAGCTTAACCCGTCAGATCGCTAGGAGTGAAGCTTTCTTT.

A few counts support this clonotype. The chain links TRBV4-2 to TRBJ2-3; 12 bases agree with TRBD2. The junction had 9 bases not matched to a gene; V was cut back by 5 bases and J by 3 bases. Germline values: CDR1 LGHNA, CDR2 YNFKEQ. This CDR3 has 17 amino acids. The DNA for the CDR3 is TGTGCCAGCAGCGCGACTAGCGGGAGTCGGTTTACAGATACGCAGTATTTT. Amino acid sequence: CASSATSGSRFTDTQYF.

In this sample, this clonotype turned up a few times. This sequence joins TRBV7-9 and TRBJ2-3; D unclear. Trimming stripped 5 bases from V and 1 base from J, with 7 bases between. CDR1 and CDR2 (germline): SEHNR, FQNEAQ (reference sequence). The CDR3 has 13 amino acids. The CDR3 nucleotides read TGTGCCAGCAGCGACCTGGGCACAGATACGCAGTATTTT. This sequence encodes CASSDLGTDTQYF. The full variable domain, completed using reference TRBV7-9 and TRBJ2-3, is DTGVSQNPRHKITKRGQNVTFRCDPISEHNRLYWYRQTLGQGPEFLTYFQNEAQLEKSRLLSDRFSAERPKGSFSTLEIQRTEQGDSAMYLCASSDLGTDTQYFGPGTRLTVL.

The V and J genes are TRBV27 and TRBJ2-2, with D perhaps assigned TRBD1 or TRBD2 (7 bases each). The V end lost 5 bases, the J end lost 2 bases, and 18 bases lay between the germline ends. This CDR3 has 17 amino acids. Looked up from germline, CDR1 is MNHEY and CDR2 is SMNVEV (reference sequence). This CDR3 is CASSPGGGPLNTGELFF. The CDR3 DNA is TGTGCCAGCAGTCCAGGGGGGGGTCCCCTAAACACCGGGGAGCTGTTTTTT.

The V and J genes are TRBV20-1 and TRBJ1-1; 9 positions agree with TRBD1. CDR1 is DFQATT, CDR2 SNEGSKA, per germline (reference sequence). This CDR3 spans 15 amino acids. After removal of 0 bases from V and 5 bases from J, the junction contained 7 bases not matched to a gene. The CDR3 spells CSARDIQGARTEAFF. CDR3 in DNA: TGCAGTGCTAGAGATATACAGGGGGCTCGGACTGAAGCTTTCTTT.

Regarding this clonotype: A clone one base away is much larger, so this may be a read error. CDR3 DNA sequence: TGCAGCGTGAATAGGGGTGGCGGTTCTTACAATGAGCAGTACTTC. The encoded protein is CSVNRGGGSYNEQYF. The chain links TRBV29-1 to TRBJ2-5; D is perhaps TRBD1 (5 bases). The germline V gene has CDR1 SQVTM and CDR2 ANQGSEA. The CDR3 is 15 amino acids. The germline V and J ends were trimmed by 6 bases and 11 bases, with 28 bases remaining between them. The whole variable domain, remainder taken from reference TRBV29-1 and TRBJ2-5, is SAVISQKPSRDICQRGTSLTIQCQVDSQVTMMFWYRQQPGQSLTLIATANQGSEATYESGFVIDKFPISRPNLTFSTLTVSNMSPEDSSIYLCSVNRGGGSYNEQYFGPGTRLLVL.

The chain employs TRBV5-1 and TRBJ2-6; no reliable D call. CDR1 SGHRS and CDR2 YFSETQ come from the germline V gene. This CDR3 is built from 17 residues. Trimming removed 4 bases at V and 0 bases at J, with 14 bases between. CDR3 region: CASSRLSDGSGANVLTF. CDR3 DNA: TGCGCCAGCAGCCGATTATCGGACGGCTCTGGGGCCAACGTCCTGACTTTC.

V is TRBV29-1 and J is TRBJ1-2, with 7 bases identical to TRBD1. Germline CDR1 SQVTM, CDR2 ANQGSEA. V was clipped by 4 bases and J by 8 bases; unmatched bases: 7. CDR3 size: 12 residues. The CDR3 is CSVVQGGDGYTF. CDR3 coding DNA: TGCAGCGTTGTCCAGGGGGGCGACGGCTACACCTTC. The full variable domain, in which reference TRBV29-1 and TRBJ1-2 provide the parts outside the CDR3, is SAVISQKPSRDICQRGTSLTIQCQVDSQVTMMFWYRQQPGQSLTLIATANQGSEATYESGFVIDKFPISRPNLTFSTLTVSNMSPEDSSIYLCSVVQGGDGYTFGSGTRLTVV.

This rearrangement joins TRBV6-6 to TRBJ1-2; D remains ambiguous. The ends were cut back, 2 bases at V and 4 bases at J, with 14 bases in the middle. The CDR3 runs 15 residues. Germline V gene lookup returns CDR1 MNHNY and CDR2 SVGAGI (reference sequence). The CDR3 nucleotides read TGTGCCAGCAGTTACAGTCCGCTTACTACCTATGGCTACACCTTC. It yields the protein CASSYSPLTTYGYTF.

The chain recombines TRBV6-2 or TRBV6-3 with TRBJ2-3; 10 bases agree with TRBD2. V gave up 6 bases and J gave up 6 bases; unmatched junction bases: 6. This CDR3 region has 14 residues. CDR1 MNHEY and CDR2 SVGEGT come from the germline V gene. The CDR3 sequence is CASRLAGAADTQYF. The CDR3 coding sequence is TGTGCCAGCAGGCTAGCGGGAGCCGCGGATACGCAGTATTTT.

The table lists this clonotype with a few counts. The chain combines TRBV9 with TRBJ2-1, with unresolved D. Germline loops: CDR1 SGDLS, CDR2 YYNGEE. CDR3 size: 11 residues. With 3 bases removed from V and 7 bases from J, the gap between germline ends came to 5 bases. The CDR3 loop is CASSASNEQFF. DNA for the CDR3: TGTGCCAGCAGCGCCAGTAATGAGCAGTTCTTC.

This clonotype was observed a few times. The V gene is TRBV5-1, the J gene TRBJ1-2, with D possibly being TRBD1 (6 bases). The CDR3 contains 14 residues. Germline V lookup: CDR1 SGHRS, CDR2 YFSETQ. V was cut by 3 bases and J by 4 bases, with 13 bases left in between. The CDR3 reads CASSSGVPPYGYTF. For the CDR3, the DNA is TGCGCCAGCAGCTCAGGGGTCCCTCCCTATGGCTACACCTTC. The whole variable domain, remainder taken from reference TRBV5-1 and TRBJ1-2, is KAGVTQTPRYLIKTRGQQVTLSCSPISGHRSVSWYQQTPGQGLQFLFEYFSETQRNKGNFPGRFSGRQFSNSRSEMNVSTLELGDSALYLCASSSGVPPYGYTFGSGTRLTVV.

J is TRBJ1-2 and V is TRBV5-6; D is unclear. V lost 4 bases and J 5 bases, leaving 12 bases between the germline ends. CDR1 and CDR2 (germline): SGHDT, YYEEEE. CDR3 length: 13 residues. The CDR3 protein is CASSNNRVYGYTF. DNA of the CDR3: TGTGCCAGCAGCAACAACCGGGTGTATGGCTACACCTTC.

This clonotype was observed a few times. V and J are TRBV5-1 and TRBJ1-2, with 9 bases lining up with TRBD1. CDR1 SGHRS and CDR2 YFSETQ come from the germline V gene. J was trimmed by 8 bases and V by 0 bases; bases with no gene match: 8. The CDR3 loop spans 15 amino acids. The CDR3 DNA reads TGCGCCAGCAGCTTGGCCTACGGACAGGGGAACGGCTACACCTTC. This codes for CASSLAYGQGNGYTF.

This chain joins TRBV20-1 and TRBJ2-7; D gene ambiguous. TRBJ2-5 explains the end of the DNA better; the J call may be wrong. Germline V gives CDR1 DFQATT, CDR2 SNEGSKA (reference sequence). The CDR3 runs 11 residues. This CDR3 reads CSATPSGTQYF. The CDR3 nucleotides read TGCAGTGCTACCCCCTCGGGGACCCAGTACTTC.

This clonotype was counted many times. V gene TRBV7-2 combines with J gene TRBJ2-1; 10 bases are shared with TRBD2. CDR1 and CDR2 (germline): SGHTA, FQGNSA. V gave up 5 bases and J gave up 7 bases; unmatched junction bases: 11. The CDR3 length is 16 residues. CDR3 coding DNA: TGTGCCAGCAGCAGGCCCGGGACTAGCGTAGGGAATGAGCAGTTCTTC. Its translation is CASSRPGTSVGNEQFF.

The chain combines TRBV7-9 with TRBJ1-1; possibly TRBD1 for D (5 bases). CDR3 size: 14 residues. V lost 5 bases and J 8 bases, leaving 18 bases between the germline ends. The germline V gene encodes CDR1 SEHNR and CDR2 FQNEAQ (reference sequence). This CDR3 reads CASSPIGATEEAFF. CDR3 nucleotide sequence: TGTGCCAGCAGCCCCATTGGGGCGACAGAGGAAGCTTTCTTT.

This chain links TRBV14 with TRBJ2-5; TRBD2 is a possible D gene (6 bases). The CDR3 spans 22 residues. The germline V gene has CDR1 SGHDN and CDR2 FVKESK. Trimming left V 0 bases short and J 4 bases short, with 33 bases between. The CDR3 sequence is CASSQDKWGMAGTPPQGETQYF. CDR3 in DNA: TGTGCCAGCAGCCAAGATAAGTGGGGAATGGCAGGGACTCCGCCACAAGGAGAGACCCAGTACTTC.

This sequence joins TRBV27 and TRBJ1-2, with 11 bases identical to TRBD1. The CDR3 runs 16 residues. The V segment lost 5 bases and the J segment 0 bases; nucleotides outside the gene matches: 5. Germline-derived CDR1 and CDR2 are MNHEY and SMNVEV (reference sequence). CDR3 in amino acids: CASSPRGQGANYGYTF. The CDR3 nucleotides are TGTGCCAGCAGTCCCAGGGGACAGGGGGCTAACTATGGCTACACCTTC.

The rearrangement uses TRBV3-1 and TRBJ2-1, with 9 bases fitting TRBD2. J was trimmed by 5 bases and V by 3 bases; bases with no gene match: 11. There are 17 residues in the CDR3. Per germline, CDR1 LGHDT and CDR2 YNNKEL (reference sequence). CDR3 in amino acids: CASSHLIAGVNHNEQFF. Here the CDR3 DNA reads TGTGCCAGCAGCCATCTCATAGCGGGAGTTAATCACAATGAGCAGTTCTTC.

The rearrangement uses TRBV5-1 and TRBJ2-5; 10 bases agree with TRBD1. Germline lookup yields CDR1 SGHRS and CDR2 YFSETQ. The CDR3 runs to 17 residues. V lost 5 bases and J lost 11; bases outside the gene matches: 21. CDR3 nucleotides: TGCGCCAGCAGTACGATAAAGCCGGGACAGGGGAACAATGAGCAGTACTTC. The encoded protein is CASSTIKPGQGNNEQYF.

This clonotype was seen more than once but under ten times. V and J are TRBV7-6 and TRBJ2-7; 8 nucleotides agree with TRBD1. Germline lookup yields CDR1 SGHVS and CDR2 FNYEAQ. V lost 5 bases and J lost 5; bases outside the gene matches: 11. This CDR3 contains 15 residues. The CDR3 DNA is TGTGCCAGCAGCACCGGACAGGGTTCCAACCACGAGCAGTACTTC. This encodes CASSTGQGSNHEQYF. The full variable domain, with the rest looked up from reference TRBV7-6 and TRBJ2-7, is GAGVSQSPRYKVTKRGQDVALRCDPISGHVSLYWYRQALGQGPEFLTYFNYEAQQDKSGLPNDRFSAERPEGSISTLTIQRTEQRDSAMYRCASSTGQGSNHEQYFGPGTRLTVT.

CDR3 protein: CASSLVMSRGDTQYF. CDR3 DNA: TGTGCCAGCAGCTTAGTCATGTCCCGTGGCGATACGCAGTATTTT. V gene TRBV7-9 combines with J gene TRBJ2-3; D remains ambiguous. The CDR3 has 15 residues. Per germline, CDR1 SEHNR and CDR2 FQNEAQ (reference sequence). V dropped 1 base and J dropped 6 bases, with 14 bases sitting between them.

The chain recombines TRBV4-1 with TRBJ2-1; the D gene is possibly TRBD2 (5 bases). CDR1 and CDR2 (germline): MGHRA, YSYEKL. This CDR3 contains 15 residues. V gave up 0 bases and J gave up 9 bases, with 15 bases separating them. The CDR3 protein is CASSQEDPGAGEQFF. Here the CDR3 DNA reads TGCGCCAGCAGCCAAGAGGACCCCGGTGCGGGTGAGCAGTTCTTC.

This chain links TRBV28 with TRBJ1-4, with D unresolved. The CDR3 contains 14 residues. CDR1 is MDHEN and CDR2 is SYDVKM in the germline V gene. V was shortened by 3 bases and J by 8 bases, with 13 bases between the two germline ends. Here the CDR3 reads CASSLRRVNEKLFF. CDR3 nucleotides: TGTGCCAGCAGTTTGAGGCGAGTAAACGAAAAACTGTTTTTT. Full variable domain (rest looked up from reference TRBV28 and TRBJ1-4): DVKVTQSSRYLVKRTGEKVFLECVQDMDHENMFWYRQDPGLGLRLIYFSYDVKMKEKGDIPEGYSVSREKKERFSLILESASTNQTSMYLCASSLRRVNEKLFFGSGTQLSVL.

This clonotype was seen at least ten times. The V call is TRBV29-1, the J call TRBJ2-5, with D perhaps matching TRBD1 (5 bases). Trimming removed 5 bases from V and 2 bases from J, with 12 bases in between. This CDR3 region has 13 residues. CDR1 and CDR2 (germline): SQVTM, ANQGSEA. This chain's CDR3 is CSVLIQAQETQYF. DNA for the CDR3: TGCAGCGTTCTAATACAGGCGCAAGAGACCCAGTACTTC.